What follows are 28 T cell receptor beta chains derived from one specimen sequenced in a study of T cell responses to AZD1222 COVID-19 vaccine (dated by TCRdb to about 2021). The library was prepared using the immunoSEQ multiplex PCR assay. TCRdb stores this immuneACCESS table with in-frame sequences only. Part of the clones is absent; in the studies checked, under half of the shortfall reflects unresolved V genes, and no reason is known for the rest. The sample table records some 94,000 clones; around nine tenths of these occur just once. The leading ten clones occupy approximately 12% of the sample. In the paper's terms, the time point label means: baseline before first vaccination. Sequences were derived from peripheral blood, sampled on day 0 of AZD1222 vaccination. The receptors were sampled from an adult in good health.

This clone was detected only once. The chain has TRBV29-1 and TRBJ2-7; 9 bases are a match to TRBD2. From germline, CDR1 is SQVTM and CDR2 ANQGSEA. V gave up 6 bases and J gave up 5 bases; unmatched junction bases: 11. The CDR3 covers 14 residues. The CDR3 bases are TGCAGCGTGCACGGGACTAGCTATATCGACGAGCAGTACTTC. Translation gives CSVHGTSYIDEQYF.

The chain employs TRBV3-1 (or the pseudogene TRBV3-2) and TRBJ1-1; D call uncertain. Trimming left V 0 bases short and J 11 bases short, with 13 bases between. Germline V lookup: CDR1 LGHDT, CDR2 YNNKEL (reference sequence). The CDR3 sequence is 13 residues long. The chain's CDR3 is CASSQDFRLGAFF. The CDR3 bases are TGTGCCAGCAGCCAAGATTTTAGGTTGGGGGCTTTCTTT.

This chain joins TRBV5-6 and TRBJ2-4; perhaps D is TRBD1 or TRBD2 (6 bases each). Germline CDR1 is SGHDT and CDR2 is YYEEEE. Trimming removed 1 base at V and 3 bases at J, with 11 bases between. CDR3 length: 15 residues. CDR3 nucleotides: TGTGCCAGCAGCTTGTGGGGGGCAGGCAAAAACATTCAGTACTTC. It codes for CASSLWGAGKNIQYF.

This clone was recorded only once. The J gene is TRBJ2-2, the V gene TRBV30; 8 bases are shared with TRBD2. Germline CDR1 and CDR2: GTSNPN and SVGIG (reference sequence). The V segment lost 0 bases and the J segment 3 bases; nucleotides outside the gene matches: 6. The CDR3 extends over 16 amino acids. For the CDR3, the DNA is TGTGCCTGGAGTGTTGTACTCGGGGGGGACACCGGGGAGCTGTTTTTT. Translated: CAWSVVLGGDTGELFF. The full variable domain, completed using reference TRBV30 and TRBJ2-2, is SQTIHQWPATLVQPVGSPLSLECTVEGTSNPNLYWYRQAAGRGLQLLFYSVGIGQISSEVPQNLSASRPQDRQFILSSKKLLLSDSGFYLCAWSVVLGGDTGELFFGEGSRLTVL.

The chain joins TRBV6-5 to TRBJ2-1; D is perhaps TRBD1 (6 bases). Per germline, CDR1 MNHEY and CDR2 SVGAGI. Trimming cost V 6 bases and J 7 bases, with 19 bases left between them. The CDR3 loop spans 15 amino acids. The CDR3 sequence is CASSHTGSHENEQFF. In DNA form, the CDR3 reads TGTGCCAGCAGCCATACAGGGAGTCACGAGAATGAGCAGTTCTTC.

The rearrangement links TRBV24-1 to TRBJ2-5; unclear D gene. The CDR3 consists of 16 residues. Trimming left V 5 bases short and J 2 bases short, with 17 bases between. Per the germline V gene, CDR1 is KGHDR and CDR2 is SFDVKD. The CDR3 protein is CATSAKALGFQETQYF. The DNA for the CDR3 is TGTGCCACCAGTGCAAAGGCCCTGGGGTTTCAAGAGACCCAGTACTTC.

V is TRBV10-2 and J is TRBJ2-7; the D gene is possibly TRBD2 (6 bases). CDR1 is WSHSY and CDR2 is SAAADI in the germline V gene. Trimming left V 10 bases short and J 2 bases short, with 18 bases between. CDR3 length equals 14 residues. This CDR3 is CATFNRGWTYEQYF. DNA of the CDR3: TGCGCCACCTTCAACCGGGGGTGGACCTACGAGCAGTACTTC.

This clone showed up just a few times. This chain's CDR3 is CASSQDRLAGIAYNEQFF. The CDR3 DNA is TGTGCCAGCAGCCAAGATAGGCTAGCGGGAATTGCCTACAATGAGCAGTTCTTC. The V and J genes are TRBV4-2 and TRBJ2-1; 9 bases agree with TRBD2. Germline assignment: CDR1 LGHNA and CDR2 YNFKEQ. The ends lost 0 bases at V and 2 bases at J; junction bases unmatched: 8. The CDR3 sequence is 18 residues long.

V and J are TRBV4-1 and TRBJ1-2, with 9 positions matching TRBD1. The CDR3 length is 15 residues. Germline V gene lookup returns CDR1 MGHRA and CDR2 YSYEKL. Trimming took 2 bases from V and 2 from J; bases not matched to a gene: 3. The CDR3 here is CASSQPTGGNYGYTF. CDR3 bases: TGCGCCAGCAGCCAACCGACAGGGGGAAACTATGGCTACACCTTC.

This chain uses TRBV5-1 with TRBJ2-2, with D possibly being TRBD2 (6 bases). Germline V gene lookup returns CDR1 SGHRS and CDR2 YFSETQ. This CDR3 has 14 amino acids. Trimming cost V 2 bases and J 3 bases, with 8 bases left between them. The CDR3 nucleotides read TGCGCCAGCAGCTTTGGGGACTACACCGGGGAGCTGTTTTTT. Its protein is CASSFGDYTGELFF.

V gene TRBV6-2 or TRBV6-3 combines with J gene TRBJ1-2; a possible D gene is TRBD1 (6 bases). The CDR3 totals 13 residues. Germline CDR1 and CDR2: MNHEY and SVGEGT. Trimming took off 5 bases at V and 2 bases at J, with 9 bases between the two ends. The DNA of the CDR3 is TGTGCCAGCAGTGACAGGCTGAACTATGGCTACACCTTC. Translating it yields CASSDRLNYGYTF.

This clone has a single count. The rearrangement links TRBV19 to TRBJ1-2, with unresolved D. This CDR3 contains 10 residues. CDR1 is LNHDA and CDR2 is SQIVND in the germline V gene (reference sequence). V lost 5 bases to trimming and J lost 10 bases, with 8 bases between them. CDR3 residues: CASSAGVYTF. The CDR3 DNA sequence: TGTGCCAGTAGTGCAGGAGTCTACACCTTC.

V gene TRBV5-6 combines with J gene TRBJ2-6; D is undetermined. The CDR3 runs 14 residues. The V gene's germline CDR1 is SGHDT and CDR2 YYEEEE. Trimming took off 1 base at V and 0 bases at J, with 2 bases between the two ends. CDR3 loop: CASSLSSGANVLTF. The CDR3 DNA reads TGTGCCAGCAGCTTGAGCTCTGGGGCCAACGTCCTGACTTTC.

The rearrangement joins TRBV2 to TRBJ1-5; no reliable D call. The germline CDR1 and CDR2 sequences are SNHLY and FYNNEI. The ends were cut back, 5 bases at V and 2 bases at J, with 13 bases in the middle. This CDR3 has 15 residues. Written as DNA, the CDR3 is TGTGCCAGCAGTCTAGCTTTGACGGGCAATCAGCCCCAGCATTTT. It codes for CASSLALTGNQPQHF.

V gene TRBV28 combines with J gene TRBJ2-7; D might be TRBD1 or TRBD2, each matching 5 bases. Germline V gene lookup returns CDR1 MDHEN and CDR2 SYDVKM. The CDR3 covers 11 residues. V shed 4 bases and J shed 10 bases, with 11 bases lying between them. CDR3 bases: TGTGCCAGCAGTTACCGGGACCAACAGTACTTC. Its protein product is CASSYRDQQYF.

The chain links TRBV10-3 to TRBJ2-2; D gene unclear. CDR1 and CDR2 (germline): ENHRY, SYGVKD. CDR3 length: 15 amino acids. The ends were cut back, 6 bases at V and 2 bases at J, with 13 bases in the middle. CDR3 DNA sequence: TGTGCCATCAGGACACCACCTGAAAACACCGGGGAGCTGTTTTTT. This translates into CAIRTPPENTGELFF.

This chain uses TRBV11-2 with TRBJ2-7, with TRBD2 as a possible D gene (5 bases). Trimming cost V 5 bases and J 2 bases, with 7 bases left between them. The CDR3 extends over 12 amino acids. Looked up from germline, CDR1 is SGHAT and CDR2 is FQNNGV. The CDR3 DNA reads TGTGCCAGCAGCCCCGGGACCTACGAGCAGTACTTC. This sequence encodes CASSPGTYEQYF.

This rearrangement joins TRBV27 to TRBJ1-5; D gene uncertain. The ends were cut back, 5 bases at V and 3 bases at J, with 20 bases in the middle. CDR1 MNHEY and CDR2 SMNVEV come from the germline V gene (reference sequence). This CDR3 has 17 residues. Here the CDR3 reads CASSAFRGSVSNQPQHF. The CDR3 DNA is TGTGCCAGCAGTGCCTTCCGGGGATCGGTTTCCAATCAGCCCCAGCATTTT.

The rearrangement links TRBV4-3 to TRBJ1-3, with TRBD1 as a possible D gene (5 bases). This CDR3 comprises 13 residues. Germline V gene sequence: CDR1 LGHNA, CDR2 YSLEER. V was shortened by 6 bases and J by 4 bases, with 10 bases between the two germline ends. CDR3: CASSPNRGNTIYF. In DNA form, the CDR3 reads TGCGCCAGCAGTCCCAACAGGGGAAACACCATATATTTT.

This clone occurred a few times. The V and J genes are TRBV5-6 and TRBJ1-1; D perhaps matches TRBD1 (5 bases). Germline assignment: CDR1 SGHDT and CDR2 YYEEEE. The CDR3 loop spans 15 amino acids. Deletions cut 0 bases from V and 3 bases from J, with 12 bases between. In DNA, the CDR3 is TGTGCCAGCAGCTTGGTGGACCGAGGGGACACTGAAGCTTTCTTT. It specifies CASSLVDRGDTEAFF.

The V and J genes are TRBV18 and TRBJ1-2; D perhaps matches TRBD1 (6 bases). Germline values: CDR1 KGHSH, CDR2 LQKENI. The V gene lost 1 base and the J gene lost 3 bases, with 12 bases spanning the gap. This CDR3 contains 15 residues. CDR3 sequence: CASSPQYRVDYGYTF. CDR3 DNA sequence: TGTGCCAGCTCACCACAGTACAGGGTCGACTATGGCTACACCTTC.

The CDR3 reads CASQQGGNTIYF. DNA for the CDR3: TGCGCCAGTCAACAGGGGGGAAACACCATATATTTT. The chain links TRBV5-1 to TRBJ1-3; 7 nucleotides line up with TRBD1. The CDR3 has 12 amino acids. V lost 8 bases and J lost 4; bases outside the gene matches: 3. Per germline, CDR1 SGHRS and CDR2 YFSETQ.

This chain links TRBV4-1 with TRBJ2-3, with D perhaps TRBD2 (5 bases). CDR3 length: 20 amino acids. Trimming stripped 1 base from V and 1 base from J, with 24 bases between. The germline V gene encodes CDR1 MGHRA and CDR2 YSYEKL. As DNA, the CDR3 is TGCGCCAGCAGCCAAGTTTTAGGTGGAAGAGGGCAGACGCGCACAGATACGCAGTATTTT. It yields the protein CASSQVLGGRGQTRTDTQYF.

This sequence joins TRBV28 and TRBJ2-5; TRBD2 agrees at 10 bases. The trim removed 3 bases at V and 2 bases at J, leaving 3 bases unmatched. The CDR3 loop spans 15 amino acids. Germline loops: CDR1 MDHEN, CDR2 SYDVKM. The CDR3 nucleotides read TGTGCCAGCAGTTTTATACTAGCGGGACAAGAGACCCAGTACTTC. As protein: CASSFILAGQETQYF.

This rearrangement joins TRBV5-6 to TRBJ1-3; D is possibly TRBD1 (6 bases). Germline V CDR1 and CDR2: SGHDT, YYEEEE. The CDR3 extends over 14 amino acids. The V end was cut by 5 bases, the J end by 1 base, with 10 bases between. The CDR3 nucleotides are TGTGCCAGCAGACAGACAGGTTCTGGAAACACCATATATTTT. Translated, it gives CASRQTGSGNTIYF.

This clone was counted between two and nine times. The chain uses TRBV16 and TRBJ2-7; tentative D call: TRBD1 (6 bases). Trimming left V 4 bases short and J 0 bases short, with 13 bases between. The CDR3 runs 15 residues. CDR1 KGHSY and CDR2 FQNENV come from the germline V gene. Here the CDR3 reads CASSRDIIVSYEQYF. The CDR3 DNA reads TGTGCCAGCAGCCGGGACATAATTGTCTCCTACGAGCAGTACTTC.

The V gene is TRBV4-1, the J gene TRBJ1-1; D unresolved. CDR3 length: 14 residues. Deletions cut 2 bases from V and 4 bases from J, with 11 bases between. Germline CDR1 MGHRA, CDR2 YSYEKL. As DNA, the CDR3 is TGCGCCAGCAGCCAAAACGAGGTCGGCACTGAAGCTTTCTTT. As protein: CASSQNEVGTEAFF.

The chain links TRBV18 to TRBJ2-1; the match to TRBD2 covers 8 bases. Germline V lookup: CDR1 KGHSH, CDR2 LQKENI. J gave up 0 bases and V 3 bases, and 4 bases lay outside the gene matches. This CDR3 has 16 residues. The DNA of the CDR3 is TGTGCCAGCTCACCCGTGGGGACTAGCTCCTACAATGAGCAGTTCTTC. Protein sequence: CASSPVGTSSYNEQFF.